This T cell receptor (beta chain) was recorded in a study of T-cell reconstitution after alpha-beta-depleted transplantation in children. This clonotype showed up many times. Preparation of the TCRbeta library used unique molecular identifiers. TCRdb independently ran MiXCR on the PCR reads; one entry per CDR3 protein. The sample has fewer than 400,000 distinct CDR3 sequences; around 21% are singletons. With 6 bases clipped from V and 2 bases from J, the junction kept 5 bases outside the gene matches. From germline, CDR1 is SQVTM and CDR2 ANQGSEA. This CDR3 contains 14 residues. The starting material was PBMCs from the stem cell graft donor, obtained from the stem cell graft. J is TRBJ2-1 and V is TRBV29-1; TRBD2 agrees at 9 bases. This clonotype was sampled from a human donor who donated a stem cell graft to a child with acute myeloid leukemia. The CDR3 DNA reads as TGCAGCGTAGTAGCGGGAGTAACCTACAATGAGCAGTTCTTC. Its translation: CSVVAGVTYNEQFF.